Below, 7 T cell receptor beta chains from the same sample are listed, as sequenced in a study of cytomegalovirus exposure and HLA in healthy donors. Repertoires were generated with immunoSEQ multiplex PCR, while TCRdb's copy carries only in-frame clones and drops some. The sample consists of about 160,000 clones, about 90% of them appearing once. The sequencing sample was made of PBMCs. The receptor set was obtained from a woman aged 18-29 years in good health and CMV-seropositive.

V is TRBV7-9 and J is TRBJ2-4; the D is unclear. The CDR3 length is 14 residues. Trimming cost V 1 base and J 6 bases, with 10 bases left between them. CDR1 is SEHNR, CDR2 FQNEAQ, per germline (reference sequence). DNA for the CDR3: TGTGCCAGCAGCTTAGAACGGGTATCAAACATTCAGTACTTC. This codes for CASSLERVSNIQYF. Combining the CDR3 with reference TRBV7-9 and TRBJ2-4 gives the whole variable domain DTGVSQNPRHKITKRGQNVTFRCDPISEHNRLYWYRQTLGQGPEFLTYFQNEAQLEKSRLLSDRFSAERPKGSFSTLEIQRTEQGDSAMYLCASSLERVSNIQYFGAGTRLSVL.

The V gene is TRBV5-1, the J gene TRBJ1-1; D gene uncertain. Germline V gene sequence: CDR1 SGHRS, CDR2 YFSETQ. V was pared by 4 bases and J by 1 base, with 14 bases between. This CDR3 is built from 15 residues. The CDR3 sequence is CASSRGFNRNTEAFF. For the CDR3, the DNA is TGCGCCAGCAGCCGTGGCTTTAACCGGAACACTGAAGCTTTCTTT. Full variable domain (remainder filled in from reference TRBV5-1 and TRBJ1-1): KAGVTQTPRYLIKTRGQQVTLSCSPISGHRSVSWYQQTPGQGLQFLFEYFSETQRNKGNFPGRFSGRQFSNSRSEMNVSTLELGDSALYLCASSRGFNRNTEAFFGQGTRLTVV.

The chain uses TRBV11-3 and TRBJ2-6, with D unclear. Germline loops: CDR1 SGHNT, CDR2 YENEEA. CDR3 length: 15 amino acids. Trimming took 4 bases from V and 0 from J, leaving 7 bases between them. CDR3 region: CASSSGDSGANVLTF. CDR3 DNA: TGTGCCAGCAGCTCCGGAGACTCTGGGGCCAACGTCCTGACTTTC.

The V call is TRBV4-2, the J call TRBJ2-1; D uncertain. The V gene lost 1 base and the J gene lost 0 bases, with 10 bases spanning the gap. The CDR3 is 16 residues long. In germline, CDR1 is LGHNA, CDR2 YNFKEQ. The CDR3 DNA reads as TGTGCCAGCAGCCAAGGCCCCCGGAGCTCCTACAATGAGCAGTTCTTC. It specifies CASSQGPRSSYNEQFF.

The table lists this clone with a few counts. The chain links TRBV30 to TRBJ1-1; the D is unclear. The V gene's germline CDR1 is GTSNPN and CDR2 SVGIG (reference sequence). CDR3 length: 14 residues. The germline V and J ends were trimmed by 1 base and 1 base, with 10 bases remaining between them. The DNA of the CDR3 is TGTGCCTGGAGTGAGTTGAGGCAGAACACTGAAGCTTTCTTT. Residues: CAWSELRQNTEAFF. The full variable domain, its missing parts supplied by reference TRBV30 and TRBJ1-1, is SQTIHQWPATLVQPVGSPLSLECTVEGTSNPNLYWYRQAAGRGLQLLFYSVGIGQISSEVPQNLSASRPQDRQFILSSKKLLLSDSGFYLCAWSELRQNTEAFFGQGTRLTVV.

This chain joins TRBV19 and TRBJ1-2; 9 bases are a match to TRBD1. Unmatched junction bases numbered 9, after V lost 3 bases and J lost 4 bases. The CDR3 is 16 amino acids. The germline V gene encodes CDR1 LNHDA and CDR2 SQIVND (reference sequence). CDR3 sequence: CASSIPRDRASYGYTF. In nucleotides, the CDR3 is TGTGCCAGTAGTATTCCCCGGGACAGGGCCTCCTATGGCTACACCTTC.

The rearrangement links TRBV7-3 to TRBJ2-5, with 7 bases aligning to TRBD1. Trimming removed 5 bases from V and 2 bases from J; junction bases left unmatched: 8. The CDR3 runs to 15 residues. Germline CDR1 is SGHTA and CDR2 is FQGTGA. The CDR3 loop is CASSISPGGQETQYF. CDR3 nucleotide sequence: TGTGCCAGCAGCATCTCCCCAGGGGGACAAGAGACCCAGTACTTC. The full variable domain, rest sourced from reference TRBV7-3 and TRBJ2-5, is GAGVSQTPSNKVTEKGKYVELRCDPISGHTALYWYRQSLGQGPEFLIYFQGTGAADDSGLPNDRFFAVRPEGSVSTLKIQRTERGDSAVYLCASSISPGGQETQYFGPGTRLLVL.